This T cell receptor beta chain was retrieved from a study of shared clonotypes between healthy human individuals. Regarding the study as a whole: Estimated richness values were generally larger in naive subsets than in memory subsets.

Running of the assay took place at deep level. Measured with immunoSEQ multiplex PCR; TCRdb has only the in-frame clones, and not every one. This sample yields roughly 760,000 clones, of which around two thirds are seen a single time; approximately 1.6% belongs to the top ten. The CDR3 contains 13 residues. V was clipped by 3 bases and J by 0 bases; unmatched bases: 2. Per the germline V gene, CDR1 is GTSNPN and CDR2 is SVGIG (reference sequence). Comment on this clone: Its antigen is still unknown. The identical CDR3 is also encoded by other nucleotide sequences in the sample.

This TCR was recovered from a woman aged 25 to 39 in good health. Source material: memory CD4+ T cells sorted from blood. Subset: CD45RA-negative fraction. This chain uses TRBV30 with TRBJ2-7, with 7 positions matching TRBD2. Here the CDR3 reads CAWRGGASYEQYF. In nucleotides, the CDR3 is TGTGCCTGGAGGGGAGGGGCCTCCTACGAGCAGTACTTC.